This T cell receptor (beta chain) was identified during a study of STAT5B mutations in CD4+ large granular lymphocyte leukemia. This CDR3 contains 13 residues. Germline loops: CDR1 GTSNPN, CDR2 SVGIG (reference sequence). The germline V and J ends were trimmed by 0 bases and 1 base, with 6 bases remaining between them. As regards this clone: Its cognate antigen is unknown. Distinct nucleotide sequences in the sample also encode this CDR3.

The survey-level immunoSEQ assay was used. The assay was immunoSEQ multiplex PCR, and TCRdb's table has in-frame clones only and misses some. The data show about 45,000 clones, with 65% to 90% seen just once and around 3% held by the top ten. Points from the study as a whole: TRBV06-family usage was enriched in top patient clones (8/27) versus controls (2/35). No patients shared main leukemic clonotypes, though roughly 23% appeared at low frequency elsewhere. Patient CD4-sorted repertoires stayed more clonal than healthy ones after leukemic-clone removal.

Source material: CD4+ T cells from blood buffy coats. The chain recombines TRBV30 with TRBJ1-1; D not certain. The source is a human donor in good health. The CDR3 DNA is TGTGCCTGGAGTGTTCGGGGGAACACTGAAGCTTTCTTT. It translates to CAWSVRGNTEAFF.